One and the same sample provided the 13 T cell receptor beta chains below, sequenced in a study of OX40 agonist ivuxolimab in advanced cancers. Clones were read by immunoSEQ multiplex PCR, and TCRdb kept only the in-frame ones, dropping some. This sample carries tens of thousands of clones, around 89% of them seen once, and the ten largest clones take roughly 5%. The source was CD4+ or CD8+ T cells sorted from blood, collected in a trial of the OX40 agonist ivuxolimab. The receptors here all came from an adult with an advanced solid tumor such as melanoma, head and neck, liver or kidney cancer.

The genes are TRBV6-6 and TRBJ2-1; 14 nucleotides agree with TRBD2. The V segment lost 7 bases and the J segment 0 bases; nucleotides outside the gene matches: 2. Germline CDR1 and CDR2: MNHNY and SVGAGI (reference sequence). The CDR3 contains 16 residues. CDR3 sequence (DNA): TGTGCCAGCACCGGGACTAGCGGGAGCTCCTACAATGAGCAGTTCTTC. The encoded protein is CASTGTSGSSYNEQFF.

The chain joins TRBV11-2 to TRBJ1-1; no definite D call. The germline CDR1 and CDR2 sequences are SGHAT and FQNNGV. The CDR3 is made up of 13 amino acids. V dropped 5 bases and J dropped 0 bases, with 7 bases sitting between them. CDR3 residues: CASSTNLNTEAFF. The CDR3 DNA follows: TGTGCCAGCAGCACAAACCTGAACACTGAAGCTTTCTTT.

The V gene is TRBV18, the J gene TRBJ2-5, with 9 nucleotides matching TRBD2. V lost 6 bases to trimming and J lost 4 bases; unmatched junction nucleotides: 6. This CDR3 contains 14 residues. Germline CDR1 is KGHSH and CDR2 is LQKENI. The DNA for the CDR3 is TGTGCCAGCTCTAGTAGCGGGAGCTCAGAGACCCAGTACTTC. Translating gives CASSSSGSSETQYF.

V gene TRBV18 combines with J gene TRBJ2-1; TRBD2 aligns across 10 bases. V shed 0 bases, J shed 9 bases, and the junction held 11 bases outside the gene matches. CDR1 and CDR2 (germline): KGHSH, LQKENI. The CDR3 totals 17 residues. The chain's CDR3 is CASSPPGLAGAGSEQFF. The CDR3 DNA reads TGTGCCAGCTCACCACCCGGGCTAGCGGGAGCAGGGTCTGAGCAGTTCTTC.

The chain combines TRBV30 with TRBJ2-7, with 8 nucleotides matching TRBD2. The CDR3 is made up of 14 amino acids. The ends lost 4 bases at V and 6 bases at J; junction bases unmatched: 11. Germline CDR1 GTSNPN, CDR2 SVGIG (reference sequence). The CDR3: CAWTHGGGWREQYF. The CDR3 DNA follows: TGTGCCTGGACCCACGGGGGGGGATGGCGCGAGCAGTACTTC. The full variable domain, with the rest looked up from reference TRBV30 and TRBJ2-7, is SQTIHQWPATLVQPVGSPLSLECTVEGTSNPNLYWYRQAAGRGLQLLFYSVGIGQISSEVPQNLSASRPQDRQFILSSKKLLLSDSGFYLCAWTHGGGWREQYFGPGTRLTVT.

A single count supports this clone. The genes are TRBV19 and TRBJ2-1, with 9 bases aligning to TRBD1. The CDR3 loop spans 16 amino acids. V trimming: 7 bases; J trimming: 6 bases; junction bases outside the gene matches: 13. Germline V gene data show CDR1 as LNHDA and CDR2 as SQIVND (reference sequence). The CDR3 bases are TGTGCCAGTAACAAAGCCGGGACAGGGATGTTCAATGAGCAGTTCTTC. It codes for CASNKAGTGMFNEQFF.

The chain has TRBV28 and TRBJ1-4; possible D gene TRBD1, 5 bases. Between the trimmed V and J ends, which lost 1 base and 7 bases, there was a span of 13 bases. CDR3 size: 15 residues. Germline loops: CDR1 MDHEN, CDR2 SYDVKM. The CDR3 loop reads CASSLSRGVGEKLFF. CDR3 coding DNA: TGTGCCAGCAGTTTATCTAGAGGGGTGGGTGAAAAACTGTTTTTT.

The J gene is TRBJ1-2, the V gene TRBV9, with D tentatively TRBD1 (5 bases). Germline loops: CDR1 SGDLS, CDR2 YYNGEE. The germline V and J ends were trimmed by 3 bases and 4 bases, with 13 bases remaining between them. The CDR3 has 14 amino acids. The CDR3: CASSEGLGTYGYTF. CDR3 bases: TGTGCCAGCAGCGAGGGGTTAGGGACCTATGGCTACACCTTC. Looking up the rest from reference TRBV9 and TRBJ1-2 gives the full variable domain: DSGVTQTPKHLITATGQRVTLRCSPRSGDLSVYWYQQSLDQGLQFLIQYYNGEERAKGNILERFSAQQFPDLHSELNLSSLELGDSALYFCASSEGLGTYGYTFGSGTRLTVV.

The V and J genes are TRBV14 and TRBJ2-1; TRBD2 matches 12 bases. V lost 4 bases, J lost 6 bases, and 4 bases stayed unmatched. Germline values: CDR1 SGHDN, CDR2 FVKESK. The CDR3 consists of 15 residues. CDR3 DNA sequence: TGTGCCAGCAGCCTACTAGCGGGAGGTAGCAATGAGCAGTTCTTC. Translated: CASSLLAGGSNEQFF. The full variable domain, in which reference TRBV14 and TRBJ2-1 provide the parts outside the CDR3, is EAGVTQFPSHSVIEKGQTVTLRCDPISGHDNLYWYRRVMGKEIKFLLHFVKESKQDESGMPNNRFLAERTGGTYSTLKVQPAELEDSGVYFCASSLLAGGSNEQFFGPGTRLTVL.

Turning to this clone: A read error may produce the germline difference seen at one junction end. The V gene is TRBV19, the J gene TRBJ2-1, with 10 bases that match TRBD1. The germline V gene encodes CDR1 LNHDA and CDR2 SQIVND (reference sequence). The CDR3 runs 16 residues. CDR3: CASRIGQGGSYNEQFF. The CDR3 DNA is TGTGCCAGTAGAATAGGACAGGGGGGTTCCTACAATGAGCAGTTCTTC.

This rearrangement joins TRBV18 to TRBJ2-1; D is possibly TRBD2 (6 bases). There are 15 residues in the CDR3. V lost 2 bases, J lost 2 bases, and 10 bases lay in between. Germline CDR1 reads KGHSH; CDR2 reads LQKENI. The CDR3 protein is CASSPAGTPYNEQFF. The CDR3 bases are TGTGCCAGCTCACCAGCTGGGACTCCCTACAATGAGCAGTTCTTC.

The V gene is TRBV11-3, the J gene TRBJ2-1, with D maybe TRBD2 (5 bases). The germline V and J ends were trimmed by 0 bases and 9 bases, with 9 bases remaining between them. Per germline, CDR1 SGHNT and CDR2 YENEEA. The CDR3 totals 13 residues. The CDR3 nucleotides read TGTGCCAGCAGCTTAGAGACGGGGAGTGAGCAGTTCTTC. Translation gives CASSLETGSEQFF.

The CDR3 nucleotides are TGTGCCATCAGTGAGTCCGGACAGGGATCGGCCGGCTACACCTTC. Its protein is CAISESGQGSAGYTF. The chain links TRBV10-3 to TRBJ1-2; 8 bases are a match to TRBD1. The CDR3 covers 15 residues. In germline, CDR1 is ENHRY, CDR2 SYGVKD. The V gene end was trimmed by 0 bases and the J gene end by 8 bases; junction bases not matched to a gene: 8.